These 29 T cell receptor beta chains were all obtained from the same sample, sequenced in a study of identical twins. TCRdb independently ran MiXCR on the 5' RACE reads; one entry per CDR3 protein. The sample holds approximately 680,000 distinct CDR3 sequences, around 7.5% seen once. These data also formed part of another study, on yellow fever vaccine responses in identical twins.

The sample comprised PBMCs. These receptors all come from a woman in her late teens or twenties in good health.

The chain recombines TRBV10-1 with TRBJ2-5; D is undetermined. Trimming cost V 4 bases and J 1 base, with 10 bases left between them. This CDR3 comprises 14 residues. The germline V gene has CDR1 WNHNN and CDR2 SYGVQD (reference sequence). DNA of the CDR3: TGCGCCAGCAGTGCGACGGACGTCCAAGAGACCCAGTACTTC. Amino acid sequence: CASSATDVQETQYF.

The CDR3 region is CASSLVKEEAPVEFF. Written as DNA, the CDR3 is TGTGCCAGCAGCTTAGTTAAAGAAGAGGCCCCCGTTGAGTTCTTC. The rearrangement joins TRBV7-9 to TRBJ2-1; D ambiguous. Germline assignment: CDR1 SEHNR and CDR2 FQNEAQ (reference sequence). Trimming stripped 1 base from V and 14 bases from J, with 21 bases between. The CDR3 contains 15 residues.

This clonotype appeared many times. The V gene is TRBV20-1, the J gene TRBJ2-5; 10 nucleotides match TRBD2. J was trimmed by 4 bases and V by 1 base; bases with no gene match: 3. Germline V gives CDR1 DFQATT, CDR2 SNEGSKA (reference sequence). The CDR3 totals 14 residues. The CDR3 protein is CSARAGLALETQYF. The CDR3 bases are TGCAGTGCTAGAGCGGGACTAGCGTTAGAGACCCAGTACTTC.

This chain connects TRBV29-1 to TRBJ2-7; 8 bases agree with TRBD2. The CDR3 covers 13 residues. Unmatched junction bases numbered 4, after V lost 0 bases and J lost 6 bases. Germline values: CDR1 SQVTM, CDR2 ANQGSEA. The CDR3 bases are TGCAGCGTTGAAGAAGAAGCGGGGGCCGAGCAGTACTTC. It yields the protein CSVEEEAGAEQYF.

V gene TRBV20-1 combines with J gene TRBJ2-3; D possibly corresponds to TRBD1 (6 bases). The CDR3 extends over 14 amino acids. Germline lookup yields CDR1 DFQATT and CDR2 SNEGSKA (reference sequence). CDR3 coding DNA: TGCAGCACTCTATTTCAGGGGATGGTGGATACGCAGTATTTT. Translating it yields CSTLFQGMVDTQYF.

CDR3: CASSFPGGSGRNNEQFF. CDR3 in DNA: TGTGCCAGCAGCTTCCCCGGGGGTAGCGGGAGGAACAATGAGCAGTTCTTC. V and J are TRBV7-2 and TRBJ2-1; 10 nucleotides agree with TRBD2. The ends lost 3 bases at V and 5 bases at J; junction bases unmatched: 10. Germline V CDR1 and CDR2: SGHTA, FQGNSA. The CDR3 is 17 residues long.

At least ten counts were recorded for this clonotype. V is TRBV15 and J is TRBJ1-6; D call uncertain. The CDR3 has 14 amino acids. Per germline, CDR1 LNHNV and CDR2 YYDKDF (reference sequence). V was pared by 0 bases and J by 4 bases, with 4 bases between. Written as DNA, the CDR3 is TGTGCCACCAGCAGAGATTTTTATAATTCACCCCTCCACTTT. Amino acids: CATSRDFYNSPLHF.

The V call is TRBV6-2 or TRBV6-3, the J call TRBJ2-1, with D perhaps TRBD2 (7 bases). The V end lost 0 bases, the J end lost 7 bases, and 16 bases lay between the germline ends. This CDR3 is 16 amino acids long. Per the germline V gene, CDR1 is MNHEY and CDR2 is SVGEGT. CDR3 amino acids: CASSYSIGGRQNEQFF. The CDR3 DNA reads as TGTGCCAGCAGTTACTCGATCGGGGGGCGGCAAAATGAGCAGTTCTTC.

This clonotype was observed a few times. The CDR3, as DNA: TGTGCCACCAGTGATTTAAACGGGGATGAGCAGTTCTTC. Its translation is CATSDLNGDEQFF. The chain employs TRBV24-1 and TRBJ2-1; TRBD2 might be the D (5 bases). Germline V gene data show CDR1 as KGHDR and CDR2 as SFDVKD. The CDR3 sequence is 13 residues long. V lost 1 base and J lost 8, with 8 bases in between.

The rearrangement joins TRBV11-2 to TRBJ2-3; perhaps TRBD2 as D (6 bases). V shed 4 bases and J shed 0 bases, with 14 bases lying between them. This CDR3 contains 16 residues. Germline lookup yields CDR1 SGHAT and CDR2 FQNNGV. CDR3 DNA: TGTGCCAGCAGCTCAAATCCCGGGGGTAGCACAGATACGCAGTATTTT. Translated, it gives CASSSNPGGSTDTQYF.

This clonotype showed up just a few times. This chain connects TRBV20-1 to TRBJ2-7, with a tentative D call TRBD2 (6 bases). Trimming shortened V by 6 bases and J by 5 bases, and 11 bases separated the two germline ends. Per the germline V gene, CDR1 is DFQATT and CDR2 is SNEGSKA (reference sequence). The CDR3 length is 11 residues. The DNA of the CDR3 is TGCAGTGCCAAAGCGGGTCACGAGCAGTACGTC. This encodes CSAKAGHEQYV.

This clonotype was recorded many times. The CDR3 sequence: CASRSGTGGQKTQYF. CDR3 coding DNA: TGCGCCAGCAGGTCCGGGACAGGGGGCCAGAAGACCCAGTACTTC. The rearrangement links TRBV5-1 to TRBJ2-5; 12 bases align to TRBD1. The junction had 8 bases not matched to a gene; V was cut back by 5 bases and J by 6 bases. Germline loops: CDR1 SGHRS, CDR2 YFSETQ. The CDR3 spans 15 residues.

This clonotype was observed many times. The chain employs TRBV6-1 and TRBJ2-7, with 8 bases matching TRBD1. The length of the CDR3 is 13 residues. Germline assignment: CDR1 MNHNS and CDR2 SASEGT. V was pared by 5 bases and J by 7 bases, with 7 bases of the junction left unmatched. The CDR3 region has the DNA TGTGCCAGCAGTACGGACAGGGTATCTGAGCAGTACGTC. This gives the protein CASSTDRVSEQYV.

This rearrangement joins TRBV4-2 to TRBJ1-4; 10 bases fit TRBD1. V was clipped by 3 bases and J by 0 bases; unmatched bases: 7. This CDR3 region has 18 residues. Germline values: CDR1 LGHNA, CDR2 YNFKEQ. The CDR3 reads CASSQAGTGAATNEKLFF. For the CDR3, the DNA is TGTGCCAGCAGCCAGGCCGGGACAGGGGCAGCAACTAATGAAAAACTGTTTTTT.

This clonotype was recorded at least ten times. CDR3 in amino acids: CSVPYRGIDYGYTF. In nucleotides, the CDR3 is TGCAGCGTCCCTTACAGGGGTATCGACTATGGCTACACCTTC. This chain uses TRBV29-1 with TRBJ1-2; 7 bases map to TRBD1. V shed 6 bases and J 3 bases; nucleotides not matched to a gene: 10. The CDR3 length is 14 residues. Per the germline V gene, CDR1 is SQVTM and CDR2 is ANQGSEA.

This clonotype was found many times. The CDR3 region is CASSQSGEQFF. The CDR3 bases are TGTGCCAGCAGCCAGAGCGGTGAGCAGTTCTTC. J is TRBJ2-1 and V is TRBV3-1; tentative D call: TRBD2 (5 bases). The germline V gene has CDR1 LGHDT and CDR2 YNNKEL (reference sequence). The CDR3 sequence is 11 residues long. The V end lost 3 bases, the J end lost 9 bases, and 6 bases lay between the germline ends.

This clonotype was observed many times. The chain links TRBV28 to TRBJ2-3; D might be TRBD1 or TRBD2, each matching 7 bases. This CDR3 contains 14 residues. Germline assignment: CDR1 MDHEN and CDR2 SYDVKM. V lost 2 bases to trimming and J lost 4 bases, with 10 bases between them. CDR3 DNA sequence: TGTGCCAGCAGTTTAGGGAGGGGGCCAGATACGCAGTATTTT. It translates to CASSLGRGPDTQYF.

This clonotype has ten or more counts. The rearrangement uses TRBV7-3 and TRBJ2-3, with TRBD2 matching 9 bases. The CDR3 consists of 15 residues. J was trimmed by 0 bases and V by 6 bases; bases with no gene match: 4. CDR1 is SGHTA and CDR2 is FQGTGA in the germline V gene. The CDR3 sequence: CASSPSGTSTDTQYF. The DNA of the CDR3 is TGTGCCAGCAGTCCTAGCGGGACTAGCACAGATACGCAGTATTTT.

The rearrangement links TRBV27 to TRBJ2-3; 8 positions agree with TRBD2. The CDR3 is made up of 15 amino acids. The V and J ends lost 5 bases and 4 bases, in that order; junction bases with no gene match: 8. Germline CDR1 is MNHEY and CDR2 is SMNVEV (reference sequence). The CDR3 protein is CASSRAGVVPDTQYF. The CDR3 bases are TGTGCCAGCAGTCGAGCGGGAGTAGTCCCAGATACGCAGTATTTT.

Only a few counts were recorded for this clonotype. This sequence joins TRBV20-1 and TRBJ2-5, with no clear D. The CDR3 consists of 14 residues. Germline CDR1 and CDR2: DFQATT and SNEGSKA (reference sequence). Deletions cut 6 bases from V and 2 bases from J, with 16 bases between. The CDR3, as DNA: TGCAGTGCGGCGAGACTGGAAAATCAAGAGACCCAGTACTTC. It is translated as CSAARLENQETQYF.

The table lists this clonotype with a few counts. J is TRBJ2-2 and V is TRBV3-1; D may be TRBD2 (6 bases). Deletions cut 0 bases from V and 8 bases from J, with 10 bases between. CDR3 length equals 14 residues. Germline V gives CDR1 LGHDT, CDR2 YNNKEL (reference sequence). The CDR3, as DNA: TGTGCCAGCAGCCAAGATCGGGGGTTGGGGGAGCTGTTTTTT. Protein: CASSQDRGLGELFF.

J is TRBJ2-7 and V is TRBV28; 12 bases agree with TRBD1. The CDR3 sequence is 13 residues long. CDR1 is MDHEN and CDR2 is SYDVKM in the germline V gene. J gave up 10 bases and V 5 bases, and 6 bases lay outside the gene matches. The CDR3 DNA reads as TGTGCCAGCAGTCCGGGACAGGGGGCGCAACAGTACGTC. Protein: CASSPGQGAQQYV.

Only a few counts were recorded for this clonotype. The rearrangement joins TRBV3-1 to TRBJ1-6; 8 bases agree with TRBD1. The CDR3 has 15 residues. The V gene end was trimmed by 5 bases and the J gene end by 5 bases; junction bases not matched to a gene: 5. Germline values: CDR1 LGHDT, CDR2 YNNKEL (reference sequence). Written as DNA, the CDR3 is TGTGCCAGCAGCTCCCAGGGGGCGGATAATTCACCCCTCCACTTT. Its protein is CASSSQGADNSPLHF.

This clonotype was observed at least ten times. This chain connects TRBV4-1 to TRBJ2-5; TRBD1 might be the D (5 bases). The V gene's germline CDR1 is MGHRA and CDR2 YSYEKL. Trimming stripped 0 bases from V and 4 bases from J, with 27 bases between. The CDR3 is 20 residues long. In nucleotides, the CDR3 is TGCGCCAGCAGCCAAGATCTTTTTTCTCCGGACACGAATCGAAGAGAGACCCAGTACTTC. This codes for CASSQDLFSPDTNRRETQYF.

This chain connects TRBV18 to TRBJ2-2; D unclear. Trimming stripped 4 bases from V and 7 bases from J, with 19 bases between. Germline CDR1 is KGHSH and CDR2 is LQKENI. This CDR3 has 16 amino acids. CDR3: CASSRTVTVLSGELFF. The CDR3 DNA reads as TGTGCCAGCTCACGCACCGTCACAGTTCTCAGCGGGGAGCTGTTTTTT.

V usage is TRBV10-2 and J usage is TRBJ2-5; 8 nucleotides match TRBD2. CDR1 is WSHSY, CDR2 SAAADI, per germline. The CDR3 runs to 15 residues. The junction had 9 bases not matched to a gene; V was cut back by 4 bases and J by 5 bases. The CDR3 coding sequence is TGCGCCAGCAGTGCGACTAGCGATGGGGGGGAGACCCAGTACTTC. Protein sequence: CASSATSDGGETQYF.

This clonotype was recorded many times. This sequence joins TRBV12-3 or TRBV12-4 and TRBJ2-1; no clear D. The CDR3 extends over 13 amino acids. V was cut by 3 bases and J by 6 bases, with 9 bases left in between. CDR3 bases: TGTGCCAGCAGTTTTTCCGGATTCAATGAGCAGTTCTTC. Translation gives CASSFSGFNEQFF.

This clonotype occurred a few times. J is TRBJ2-1 and V is TRBV11-1; TRBD1 or TRBD2 may be the D gene (6 bases each). CDR3 length: 12 amino acids. V gave up 6 bases and J gave up 8 bases, with 11 bases separating them. CDR1 is SGHAT, CDR2 FQDESV, per germline (reference sequence). This CDR3 is CASRGGIDEQFF. In DNA, the CDR3 is TGTGCCAGCAGAGGGGGGATCGATGAGCAGTTCTTC.

This clonotype came up a few times. The chain couples TRBV29-1 to TRBJ1-3; D not certain. The CDR3 extends over 12 amino acids. V was clipped by 3 bases and J by 1 base, with 4 bases between them. CDR1 is SQVTM and CDR2 is ANQGSEA in the germline V gene. The DNA of the CDR3 is TGCAGCGTTGAGTATTCTGGAAACACCATATATTTT. Its protein is CSVEYSGNTIYF.